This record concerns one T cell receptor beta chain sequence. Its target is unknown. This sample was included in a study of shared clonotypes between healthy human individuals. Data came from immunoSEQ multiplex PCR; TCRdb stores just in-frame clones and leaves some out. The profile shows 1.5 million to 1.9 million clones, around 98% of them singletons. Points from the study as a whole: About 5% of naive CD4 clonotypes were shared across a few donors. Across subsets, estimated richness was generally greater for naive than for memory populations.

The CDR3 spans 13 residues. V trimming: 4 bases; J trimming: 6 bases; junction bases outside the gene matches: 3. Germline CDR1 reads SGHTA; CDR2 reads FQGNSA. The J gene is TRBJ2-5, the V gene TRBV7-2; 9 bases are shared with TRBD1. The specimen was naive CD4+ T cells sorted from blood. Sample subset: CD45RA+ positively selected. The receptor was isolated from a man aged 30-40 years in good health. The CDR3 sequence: CASSSGTGQTQYF. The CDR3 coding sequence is TGTGCCAGCAGCTCCGGGACAGGGCAGACCCAGTACTTC.